The rows below give T cell receptor beta chains drawn from one sample of a study of regulatory T cells in long-lasting Graves disease. TCRdb re-analysed the multiplex PCR reads in MiXCR, keeping a single row per CDR3 protein. The sample gives about 470,000 distinct CDR3 sequences, 20% to 25% of which show up once; 7% to 10% is in the top ten. Here the sequenced sample was peripheral blood mononuclear cells (PBMCs), taken when the disease was refractory, from a patient treated with antithyroid drugs. The receptors here all came from a female donor with Graves disease. Each CDR3 is given with its conserved first and last residue. A D gene is named only where the DNA matches it firmly. For some rows the clone size is stated as once, few or many, or as a class when expanded; others skip it.

clone size	D gene	V gene	J gene	CDR3 protein	CDR3 DNA
NA	NA	TRBV5-6	TRBJ2-2	CASTWWRNNTGELFF	TGTGCCAGCACCTGGTGGCGGAATAACACCGGGGAGCTGTTTTTT
many	NA	TRBV2	TRBJ1-2	CASRPLSGGYTF	TGTGCCAGCCGGCCGCTTTCTGGCGGCTACACCTTC
many	NA	TRBV6-1	TRBJ1-1	CASNWGRGTEAFF	TGTGCCAGCAATTGGGGGAGGGGCACTGAAGCTTTCTTT
many	NA	TRBV2	TRBJ2-5	CASSARLGPETQYF	TGTGCCAGCAGCGCGAGACTAGGTCCAGAGACCCAGTACTTC
many	NA	TRBV30	TRBJ1-1	CAWSHAGTIFPFF	TGTGCCTGGAGCCACGCCGGGACCATATTCCCTTTCTTT
many	NA	TRBV6-1	TRBJ2-5	CASSTPNFEYF	TGTGCCAGCAGTACCCCCAATTTCGAGTACTTC
few	NA	TRBV15	TRBJ1-2	CATRGGVGGYTF	TGTGCCACCCGGGGGGGAGTAGGAGGCTACACCTTC
many	NA	TRBV6-5	TRBJ1-2	CASSYLRDYGYTF	TGTGCCAGCAGTTACCTGAGGGACTATGGCTACACCTTC
many	NA	TRBV20-1	TRBJ1-2	CSASQRSYGYTF	TGCAGTGCTAGTCAGAGGAGCTATGGCTACACCTTC
many	TRBD2	TRBV20-1	TRBJ2-5	CSKRGSAGGETQYF	TGCAGCAAGCGAGGGAGCGCGGGGGGAGAGACCCAGTACTTC
NA	NA	TRBV5-5	TRBJ1-1	CASSLGSGAYTEAFF	TGTGCCAGCAGCTTGGGTAGTGGGGCATACACTGAAGCTTTCTTT
NA	NA	TRBV13	TRBJ2-5	CASKGNQETQYF	TGTGCCAGCAAGGGCAACCAAGAGACCCAGTACTTC
NA	NA	TRBV20-1	TRBJ1-1	CSASHMGTEAFF	TGCAGTGCTAGCCACATGGGCACTGAAGCTTTCTTT
NA	TRBD2	TRBV20-1	TRBJ2-1	CSASVPRIAGGLANEQFF	TGCAGTGCTAGCGTACCCAGGATAGCGGGAGGACTGGCCAATGAGCAGTTCTTC
few	NA	TRBV20-1	TRBJ2-7	CSAWGQETDEQYF	TGCAGTGCATGGGGGCAGGAGACGGACGAGCAGTACTTC
NA	NA	TRBV24-1	TRBJ2-1	CATSDFPLRSNEQFF	TGTGCCACCAGTGATTTCCCCCTACGATCCAATGAGCAGTTCTTC
NA	NA	TRBV30	TRBJ2-2	CAWRGYNTGELFF	TGTGCCTGGCGTGGGTATAACACCGGGGAGCTGTTTTTT
few	TRBD2	TRBV20-1	TRBJ2-7	CSARTRTSGSSYEQYF	TGCAGTGCTAGGACTAGGACTAGCGGGAGTAGCTACGAGCAGTACTTC
many	NA	TRBV2	TRBJ1-5	CASNGQSNQPQHF	TGTGCCAGCAACGGACAGAGCAATCAGCCCCAGCATTTT
many	TRBD1	TRBV27	TRBJ1-2	CASRGQQPYGYTF	TGTGCCAGCAGGGGACAGCAACCCTATGGCTACACCTTC
NA	TRBD2	TRBV28	TRBJ2-3	CASSFPQEREGHFERTDTQYF	TGTGCCAGCAGTTTCCCGCAAGAGCGGGAGGGCCATTTCGAGCGCACAGATACGCAGTATTTT
NA	NA	TRBV30	TRBJ1-1	CAWSRYSTEAFF	TGTGCCTGGAGCAGATATAGCACTGAAGCTTTCTTT
many	NA	TRBV24-1	TRBJ2-5	CATSDSVGLRETQYF	TGTGCCACCAGTGATTCCGTCGGGTTGCGGGAGACCCAGTACTTC
few	NA	TRBV7-3	TRBJ2-1	CASSLDLSSYNEQFF	TGTGCCAGCAGCTTAGACCTGAGCTCCTACAATGAGCAGTTCTTC
few	NA	TRBV5-1	TRBJ1-1	CASSFKTNTEAFF	TGCGCCAGCAGCTTTAAAACGAACACTGAAGCTTTCTTT
many	TRBD1	TRBV27	TRBJ1-1	CASSPTSGTGLWGTEAFF	TGTGCCAGCAGTCCTACCTCCGGGACAGGTTTATGGGGCACTGAAGCTTTCTTT
NA	NA	TRBV6-4	TRBJ1-1	CASSDSWGTAFF	TGTGCCAGCAGTGACTCGTGGGGCACGGCTTTCTTT
NA	NA	TRBV10-1	TRBJ2-2	CASSEGTGNTGELFF	TGCGCCAGCAGTGAAGGGACGGGTAACACCGGGGAGCTGTTTTTT